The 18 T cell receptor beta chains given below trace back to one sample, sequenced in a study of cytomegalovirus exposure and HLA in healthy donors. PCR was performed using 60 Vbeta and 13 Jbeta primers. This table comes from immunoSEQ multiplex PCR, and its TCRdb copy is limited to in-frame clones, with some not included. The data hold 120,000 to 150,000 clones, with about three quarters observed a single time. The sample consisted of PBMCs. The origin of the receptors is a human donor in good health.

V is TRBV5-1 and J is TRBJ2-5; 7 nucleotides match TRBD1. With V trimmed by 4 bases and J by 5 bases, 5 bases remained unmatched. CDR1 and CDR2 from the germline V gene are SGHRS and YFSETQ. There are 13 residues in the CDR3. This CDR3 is CASSTGTEETQYF. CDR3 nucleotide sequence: TGCGCCAGCAGCACAGGGACAGAGGAGACCCAGTACTTC.

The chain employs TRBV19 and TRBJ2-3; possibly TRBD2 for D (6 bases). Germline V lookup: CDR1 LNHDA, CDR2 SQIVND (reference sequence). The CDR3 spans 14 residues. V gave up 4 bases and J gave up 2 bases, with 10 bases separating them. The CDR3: CASSRASDTDTQYF. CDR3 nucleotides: TGTGCCAGTAGTAGGGCTAGCGACACAGATACGCAGTATTTT.

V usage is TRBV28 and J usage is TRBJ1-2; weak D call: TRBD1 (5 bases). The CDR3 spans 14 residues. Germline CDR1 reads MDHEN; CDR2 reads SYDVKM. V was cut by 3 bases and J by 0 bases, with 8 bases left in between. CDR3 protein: CASSLVGANYGYTF. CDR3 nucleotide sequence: TGTGCCAGCAGTTTGGTAGGGGCTAACTATGGCTACACCTTC.

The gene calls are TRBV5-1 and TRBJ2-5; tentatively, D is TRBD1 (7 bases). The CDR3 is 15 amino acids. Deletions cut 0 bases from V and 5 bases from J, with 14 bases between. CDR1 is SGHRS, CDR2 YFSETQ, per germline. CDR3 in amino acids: CASSLASTGRETQYF. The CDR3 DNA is TGCGCCAGCAGCTTGGCCTCGACAGGGAGGGAGACCCAGTACTTC.

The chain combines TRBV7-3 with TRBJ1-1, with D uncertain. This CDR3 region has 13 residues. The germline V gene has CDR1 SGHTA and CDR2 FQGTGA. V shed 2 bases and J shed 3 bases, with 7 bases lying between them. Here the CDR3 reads CASSLSPDTEAFF. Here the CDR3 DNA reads TGTGCCAGCAGCTTATCCCCGGACACTGAAGCTTTCTTT.

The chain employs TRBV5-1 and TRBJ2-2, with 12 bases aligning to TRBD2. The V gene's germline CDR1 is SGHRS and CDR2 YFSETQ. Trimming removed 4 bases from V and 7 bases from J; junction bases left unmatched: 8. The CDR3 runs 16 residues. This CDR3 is CASSPLAGGPGGELFF. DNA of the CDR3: TGCGCCAGCAGCCCCCTAGCGGGAGGGCCTGGCGGGGAGCTGTTTTTT.

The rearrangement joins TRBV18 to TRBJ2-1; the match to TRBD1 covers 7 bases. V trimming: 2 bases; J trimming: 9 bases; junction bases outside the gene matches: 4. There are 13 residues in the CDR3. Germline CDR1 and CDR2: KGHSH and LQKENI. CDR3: CASSPGQAGEQFF. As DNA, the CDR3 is TGTGCCAGCTCACCAGGACAGGCGGGTGAGCAGTTCTTC. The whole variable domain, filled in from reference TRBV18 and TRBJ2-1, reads NAGVMQNPRHLVRRRGQEARLRCSPMKGHSHVYWYRQLPEEGLKFMVYLQKENIIDESGMPKERFSAEFPKEGPSILRIQQVVRGDSAAYFCASSPGQAGEQFFGPGTRLTVL.

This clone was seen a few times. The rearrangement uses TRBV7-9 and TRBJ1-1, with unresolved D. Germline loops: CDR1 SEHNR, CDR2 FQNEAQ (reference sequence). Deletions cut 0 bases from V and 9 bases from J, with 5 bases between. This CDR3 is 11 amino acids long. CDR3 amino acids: CASSLAEKAFF. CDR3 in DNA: TGTGCCAGCAGCTTAGCGGAGAAAGCTTTCTTT.

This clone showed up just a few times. CDR3 DNA sequence: TGTGCCAGCAGTTCGTATTCTAGCCGCCTCTCCTACGAGCAGTACTTC. Translating it yields CASSSYSSRLSYEQYF. V usage is TRBV27 and J usage is TRBJ2-7; possibly TRBD2 for D (5 bases). CDR1 MNHEY and CDR2 SMNVEV come from the germline V gene (reference sequence). The CDR3 has 16 residues. V was pared by 4 bases and J by 0 bases, with 16 bases between.

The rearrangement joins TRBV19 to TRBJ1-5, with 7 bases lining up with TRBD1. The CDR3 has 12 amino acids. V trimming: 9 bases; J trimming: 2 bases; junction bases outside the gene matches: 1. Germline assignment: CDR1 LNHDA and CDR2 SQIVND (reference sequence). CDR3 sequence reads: CARTGCNQPQHF. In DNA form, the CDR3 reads TGTGCCAGGACAGGGTGCAATCAGCCCCAGCATTTT.

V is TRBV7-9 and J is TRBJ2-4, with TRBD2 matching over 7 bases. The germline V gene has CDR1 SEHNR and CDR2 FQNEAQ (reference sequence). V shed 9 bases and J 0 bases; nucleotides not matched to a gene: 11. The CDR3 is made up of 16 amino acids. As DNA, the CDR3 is TGTGCCAGTGGGGGAAGCGGGGAACTAGCCAAAAACATTCAGTACTTC. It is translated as CASGGSGELAKNIQYF.

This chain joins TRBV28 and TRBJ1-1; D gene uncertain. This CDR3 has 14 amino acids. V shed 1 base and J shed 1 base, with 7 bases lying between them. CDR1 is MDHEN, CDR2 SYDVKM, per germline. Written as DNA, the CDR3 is TGTGCCAGCAGTTTATCGGGATGGAACACTGAAGCTTTCTTT. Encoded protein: CASSLSGWNTEAFF.

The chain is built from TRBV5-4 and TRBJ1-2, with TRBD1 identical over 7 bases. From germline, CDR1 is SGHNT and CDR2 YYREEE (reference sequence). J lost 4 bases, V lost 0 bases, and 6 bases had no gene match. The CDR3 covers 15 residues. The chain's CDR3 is CASSLAYRGAYGYTF. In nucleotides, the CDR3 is TGTGCCAGCAGCTTGGCATACAGGGGAGCCTATGGCTACACCTTC.

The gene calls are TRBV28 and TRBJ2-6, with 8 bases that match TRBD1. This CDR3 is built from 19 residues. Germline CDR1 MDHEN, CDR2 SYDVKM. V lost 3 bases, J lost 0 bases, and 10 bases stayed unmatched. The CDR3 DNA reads TGTGCCAGCAGTTTTTACAGGGGGAGACTGCCCTCTGGGGCCAACGTCCTGACTTTC. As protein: CASSFYRGRLPSGANVLTF.

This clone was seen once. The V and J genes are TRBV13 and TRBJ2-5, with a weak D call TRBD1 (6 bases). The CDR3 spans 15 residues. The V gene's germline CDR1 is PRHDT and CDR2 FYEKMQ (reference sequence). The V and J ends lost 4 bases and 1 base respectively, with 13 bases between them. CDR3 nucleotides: TGTGCCAGCAGCTCTCGACGGGACATCCAAGAGACCCAGTACTTC. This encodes CASSSRRDIQETQYF. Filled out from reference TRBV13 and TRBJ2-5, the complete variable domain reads AAGVIQSPRHLIKEKRETATLKCYPIPRHDTVYWYQQGPGQDPQFLISFYEKMQSDKGSIPDRFSAQQFSDYHSELNMSSLELGDSALYFCASSSRRDIQETQYFGPGTRLLVL.

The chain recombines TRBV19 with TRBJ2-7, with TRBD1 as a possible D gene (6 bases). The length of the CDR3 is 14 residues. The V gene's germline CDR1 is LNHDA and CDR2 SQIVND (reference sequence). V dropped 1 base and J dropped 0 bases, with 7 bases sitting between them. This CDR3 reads CASSIGGGSYEQYF. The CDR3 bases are TGTGCCAGTAGTATAGGAGGGGGCTCCTACGAGCAGTACTTC.

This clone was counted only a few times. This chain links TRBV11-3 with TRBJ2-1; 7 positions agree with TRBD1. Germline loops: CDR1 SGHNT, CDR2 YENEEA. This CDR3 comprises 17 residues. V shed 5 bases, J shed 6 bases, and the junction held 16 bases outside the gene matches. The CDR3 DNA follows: TGTGCCAGCAGCGCACTCCCGGGGACAGCGCGAGCCAATGAGCAGTTCTTC. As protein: CASSALPGTARANEQFF. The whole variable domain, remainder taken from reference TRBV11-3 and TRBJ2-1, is EAGVVQSPRYKIIEKKQPVAFWCNPISGHNTLYWYLQNLGQGPELLIRYENEEAVDDSQLPKDRFSAERLKGVDSTLKIQPAELGDSAVYLCASSALPGTARANEQFFGPGTRLTVL.

The CDR3 here is CASGTFYEQYF. CDR3 bases: TGTGCCAGCGGGACTTTCTACGAGCAGTACTTC. The chain joins TRBV6-5 to TRBJ2-7; TRBD2 might be the D (6 bases). Between the trimmed V and J ends, which lost 8 bases and 3 bases, there was a span of 8 bases. The CDR3 covers 11 residues. CDR1 and CDR2 (germline): MNHEY, SVGAGI.